Listed below are T cell receptor beta chains from one sample, sequenced in a study of cytomegalovirus exposure and HLA in healthy donors. Profiled with immunoSEQ multiplex PCR; TCRdb holds only in-frame clones, not every one. The sample holds around 350,000 clones, roughly 85% seen once. Sequenced sample: PBMCs. The receptors stem from a woman in her late teens or twenties in good health and CMV-seronegative. CDR3s include the opening cysteine and the closing phenylalanine or tryptophan. Fields, in order: J gene, clone size, D gene, V gene, CDR3 protein, CDR3 DNA. D genes are given only for firm matches. Clone size is stated in some rows and not others, as once, few, many or a class when expanded.

TRBJ2-1 few TRBD1 TRBV18 CASSPGTGVNEQFF TGTGCCAGCTCACCTGGGACAGGGGTGAATGAGCAGTTCTTC
TRBJ2-1 - - TRBV7-6 CASSSDLWENNEQFF TGTGCCAGCAGCTCCGACCTATGGGAGAACAATGAGCAGTTCTTC
TRBJ2-3 - TRBD1 TRBV15 CATSRGDRGIDTQYF TGTGCCACCAGCAGAGGGGACAGGGGGATAGATACGCAGTATTTT
TRBJ2-7 - - TRBV20-1 CSARDLGEQYF TGCAGTGCTCGCGATCTAGGTGAGCAGTACTTC
TRBJ1-2 - - TRBV19 CASSIGGNYGYTF TGTGCCAGTAGTATCGGGGGTAACTATGGCTACACCTTC
TRBJ2-2 few - TRBV9 CASSVIGTNTGELFF TGTGCCAGCAGCGTAATCGGGACGAACACCGGGGAGCTGTTTTTT
TRBJ1-2 - TRBD1 TRBV28 CASSLGTGGGYGYTF TGTGCCAGCAGTTTAGGGACAGGGGGGGGCTATGGCTACACCTTC
TRBJ2-7 once - TRBV7-9 CASSLVGGSEQYF TGTGCCAGCAGCTTAGTGGGGGGATCCGAGCAGTACTTC
TRBJ2-2 - TRBD1 TRBV6-1 CASSAGGSATGELFF TGTGCCAGCAGCGCAGGGGGATCAGCCACCGGGGAGCTGTTTTTT
TRBJ2-7 - TRBD2 TRBV27 CASSLRGSGTSYEQYF TGTGCCAGCAGTCTGCGGGGTAGCGGGACCTCCTACGAGCAGTACTTC
TRBJ2-5 once - TRBV7-9 CASSLEGPGKTQYF TGTGCCAGCAGCTTAGAGGGCCCCGGGAAGACCCAGTACTTC
TRBJ1-4 - TRBD1 TRBV7-8 CASSSRGQGRGTNEKLFF TGTGCCAGCAGCTCCCGAGGACAGGGAAGAGGGACTAATGAAAAACTGTTTTTT